These 26 T cell receptor beta chains were all obtained from the same sample, sequenced in a study of human T cells and chemical hapten exposure. TCRdb passed the RACE reads through MiXCR, listing each CDR3 protein once. The sample has some 360,000 distinct CDR3 sequences, approximately 5.1% seen once. Time point of the sample: pre-sensitization, week 0. Regarding treatment: therapeutic diphenylcyclopropenone sensitization with weekly scalp DPC. The sample here was whole blood, taken in connection with sensitization to the hapten diphenylcyclopropenone (DPC). The receptors derive from a woman aged 45-65 years with alopecia areata. Some clones in this sample may be carry-over from other donors' samples.

This clonotype was observed at least ten times. V is TRBV15 and J is TRBJ2-1; D unresolved. Germline CDR1 LNHNV, CDR2 YYDKDF (reference sequence). The V and J ends lost 1 base and 8 bases respectively, with 9 bases between them. The CDR3 sequence is 13 residues long. The CDR3 is CATSRGPPHEQFF. The CDR3 nucleotides are TGTGCCACCAGCAGAGGCCCTCCCCATGAGCAGTTCTTC.

This chain links TRBV12-5 with TRBJ2-3; 12 bases map to TRBD2. The length of the CDR3 is 15 residues. V dropped 1 base and J dropped 8; count of bases not matched to a gene: 4. CDR1 and CDR2 (germline): LGHNT, FRNRAP. This CDR3 is CASGLGTSGTLTQYF. Here the CDR3 DNA reads TGTGCTAGTGGTTTGGGGACTAGCGGGACGCTTACGCAGTATTTT.

This clonotype was seen only a few times. The chain uses TRBV10-3 and TRBJ2-3; D remains unclear. Trimming took 6 bases from V and 3 from J, leaving 10 bases between them. Per germline, CDR1 ENHRY and CDR2 SYGVKD. This CDR3 region has 13 residues. In DNA form, the CDR3 reads TGTGCCATCAGAATGAGAGAAACAGATACGCAGTATTTT. It encodes CAIRMRETDTQYF.

The rearrangement links TRBV11-2 to TRBJ2-7; D gene uncertain. Trimming pared 1 base from V and 3 bases from J, leaving 22 bases between. The CDR3 is made up of 18 amino acids. The germline V gene encodes CDR1 SGHAT and CDR2 FQNNGV. CDR3 sequence reads: CASSLVARSRTYGYEQYF. DNA of the CDR3: TGTGCCAGCAGCTTAGTCGCCAGGTCCAGGACCTATGGCTACGAGCAGTACTTC.

This clonotype was seen more than once but under ten times. The chain joins TRBV4-2 to TRBJ2-2; TRBD1 aligns across 9 bases. Trimming at V came to 1 base and at J to 4 bases, leaving 4 bases not matched to a gene. The CDR3 length is 16 residues. In germline, CDR1 is LGHNA, CDR2 YNFKEQ. CDR3 protein: CASSQGGQGATGELFF. The CDR3 nucleotides are TGTGCCAGCAGCCAAGGGGGACAGGGTGCCACCGGGGAGCTGTTTTTT.

In its sample, this clonotype was seen a few times. The chain is built from TRBV18 and TRBJ1-5, with D unresolved. Germline V lookup: CDR1 KGHSH, CDR2 LQKENI. The CDR3 totals 14 residues. Deletions cut 3 bases from V and 2 bases from J, with 8 bases between. CDR3: CASSPQQGNQPQHF. For the CDR3, the DNA is TGTGCCAGCTCACCTCAGCAGGGCAATCAGCCCCAGCATTTT.

The chain uses TRBV7-2 and TRBJ1-5; D not certain. This CDR3 is 11 amino acids long. Trimming cost V 4 bases and J 9 bases, with 7 bases left between them. In germline, CDR1 is SGHTA, CDR2 FQGNSA. CDR3 in DNA: TGTGCCAGCAGCTCTAGCGGGCCCCAGCATTTT. This encodes CASSSSGPQHF.

This clonotype was observed a few times. V is TRBV20-1 and J is TRBJ2-1; 14 nucleotides match TRBD2. Germline CDR1 and CDR2: DFQATT and SNEGSKA (reference sequence). The CDR3 has 17 residues. With V trimmed by 0 bases and J by 7 bases, 8 bases remained unmatched. The CDR3 protein is CSARDPGLAGGLNEQFF. CDR3 in DNA: TGCAGTGCTAGAGACCCCGGACTAGCGGGAGGCCTAAATGAGCAGTTCTTC.

This clonotype was seen at least ten times. In DNA form, the CDR3 reads TGCAGTGCTAGACCCTCTACAGGGGCGCCCACAGATACGCAGTATTTT. The encoded protein is CSARPSTGAPTDTQYF. J is TRBJ2-3 and V is TRBV20-1; TRBD1 matches at 7 bases. Trimming at V came to 2 bases and at J to 2 bases, leaving 10 bases not matched to a gene. The CDR3 spans 16 residues. Germline CDR1 is DFQATT and CDR2 is SNEGSKA (reference sequence).

There are many counts of this clonotype. This chain connects TRBV12-5 to TRBJ2-6; D not certain. Germline V gives CDR1 LGHNT, CDR2 FRNRAP. V lost 5 bases, J lost 1 base, and 6 bases lay in between. The CDR3 consists of 14 residues. CDR3 sequence reads: CASGILSGANVLTF. CDR3 DNA sequence: TGTGCTAGTGGTATCCTATCTGGGGCCAACGTCCTGACTTTC.

This clonotype showed up many times. The gene calls are TRBV2 and TRBJ1-2; D not certain. Trimming removed 3 bases at V and 9 bases at J, with 11 bases between. The CDR3 loop spans 12 amino acids. Germline V gives CDR1 SNHLY, CDR2 FYNNEI. CDR3 nucleotides: TGTGCCAGCAGTGACACCCCGTACCGCTACACCTTC. This codes for CASSDTPYRYTF.

This clonotype was counted many times. The V gene is TRBV11-2, the J gene TRBJ1-2, with D unresolved. Germline CDR1 SGHAT, CDR2 FQNNGV. V was clipped by 2 bases and J by 3 bases, with 10 bases between them. CDR3 length: 14 residues. Here the CDR3 reads CASSLRRVDYGYTF. CDR3 coding DNA: TGTGCCAGCAGCTTAAGGAGGGTTGACTATGGCTACACCTTC.

This clonotype was seen ten or more times. The CDR3 DNA is TGTGCCAGCAGTTACGGGATGGAAGACAGGATGAGGGAGCAGTACTTC. Its protein is CASSYGMEDRMREQYF. This sequence joins TRBV6-5 and TRBJ2-7; maybe TRBD1 (6 bases). Between the trimmed V and J ends, which lost 2 bases and 7 bases, there was a span of 21 bases. There are 16 residues in the CDR3. Germline V gives CDR1 MNHEY, CDR2 SVGAGI.

This chain connects TRBV9 to TRBJ2-3; D call uncertain. This CDR3 is 13 amino acids long. Germline-derived CDR1 and CDR2 are SGDLS and YYNGEE. V lost 0 bases, J lost 4 bases, and 6 bases lay in between. DNA for the CDR3: TGTGCCAGCAGCGTAGTTGGGTCAGATACGCAGTATTTT. Translating it yields CASSVVGSDTQYF.

The chain is built from TRBV28 and TRBJ1-1; the D gene is possibly TRBD1 (5 bases). CDR1 and CDR2 (germline): MDHEN, SYDVKM. There are 15 residues in the CDR3. The V end was cut by 2 bases, the J end by 5 bases, with 15 bases between. The CDR3 loop is CASSLQGTGITEAFF. The CDR3 DNA sequence: TGTGCCAGCAGTTTACAGGGAACAGGTATTACTGAAGCTTTCTTT.

This clonotype was seen only a few times. The CDR3 here is CSAIPTTNYGYTF. The DNA for the CDR3 is TGCAGTGCTATTCCTACTACTAACTATGGCTACACCTTC. The chain couples TRBV20-1 to TRBJ1-2; D unresolved. The CDR3 is 13 amino acids. V lost 4 bases and J 0 bases, leaving 9 bases between the germline ends. Looked up from germline, CDR1 is DFQATT and CDR2 is SNEGSKA (reference sequence).

The V and J genes are TRBV28 and TRBJ2-3, with D unresolved. The V gene's germline CDR1 is MDHEN and CDR2 SYDVKM. With 1 base removed from V and 5 bases from J, the gap between germline ends came to 10 bases. The CDR3 totals 14 residues. CDR3 in DNA: TGTGCCAGCAGTTTATACCAGGTGATAGATACGCAGTATTTT. It codes for CASSLYQVIDTQYF.

In its sample, this clonotype was seen many times. The CDR3 loop is CASRPDINYGYTF. The CDR3 DNA reads TGTGCCAGCCGCCCAGACATTAACTATGGCTACACCTTC. The chain joins TRBV6-6 to TRBJ1-2; no clear D gene. V gave up 8 bases and J gave up 1 base, with 11 bases separating them. Germline V CDR1 and CDR2: MNHNY, SVGAGI (reference sequence). The CDR3 covers 13 residues.

The sample holds many counts of this clonotype. The chain joins TRBV27 to TRBJ2-7, with D possibly matching TRBD1 (6 bases). V lost 0 bases and J lost 6, with 15 bases in between. This CDR3 is built from 15 residues. Germline V lookup: CDR1 MNHEY, CDR2 SMNVEV (reference sequence). This CDR3 is CASSLSFQGSSEQYF. DNA of the CDR3: TGTGCCAGCAGTTTATCCTTTCAGGGGAGTAGCGAGCAGTACTTC.

In its sample, this clonotype was seen many times. The chain carries TRBV29-1 and TRBJ1-4; D call uncertain. With 4 bases removed from V and 8 bases from J, the gap between germline ends came to 11 bases. The CDR3 has 12 amino acids. Germline V CDR1 and CDR2: SQVTM, ANQGSEA. CDR3 loop: CSVGGPGEKLFF. CDR3 coding DNA: TGCAGCGTTGGCGGGCCGGGAGAAAAACTGTTTTTT.

This clonotype was seen many times. V usage is TRBV14 and J usage is TRBJ2-2, with D possibly being TRBD2 (5 bases). Germline CDR1 is SGHDN and CDR2 is FVKESK. This CDR3 is built from 17 residues. V lost 1 base, J lost 2 bases, and 14 bases lay in between. Here the CDR3 reads CASSQVFRLRNTGELFF. The CDR3 coding sequence is TGTGCCAGCAGCCAAGTATTCCGACTACGAAACACCGGGGAGCTGTTTTTT.

This clonotype was recorded at least ten times. This chain uses TRBV20-1 with TRBJ1-1; no clear D gene. The germline V gene has CDR1 DFQATT and CDR2 SNEGSKA (reference sequence). There are 13 residues in the CDR3. Trimming took 1 base from V and 1 from J, leaving 7 bases between them. In nucleotides, the CDR3 is TGCAGTGCTAGAGCTAAGGCGAACACTGAAGCTTTCTTT. Translating it yields CSARAKANTEAFF.

This clonotype showed up many times. The genes are TRBV29-1 and TRBJ2-3, with 8 bases identical to TRBD2. Germline CDR1 SQVTM, CDR2 ANQGSEA. With 0 bases clipped from V and 1 base from J, the junction kept 3 bases outside the gene matches. The CDR3 is 15 amino acids. Here the CDR3 reads CSVEDPGGGTDTQYF. In nucleotides, the CDR3 is TGCAGCGTTGAAGACCCGGGAGGGGGCACAGATACGCAGTATTTT.

Ten or more counts support this clonotype. The chain combines TRBV6-1 with TRBJ2-4; 8 nucleotides align to TRBD2. Trimming removed 2 bases from V and 0 bases from J; junction bases left unmatched: 12. Germline CDR1 MNHNS, CDR2 SASEGT. The CDR3 is 19 amino acids. CDR3 sequence: CASSESPAGANLAKNIQYF. The DNA of the CDR3 is TGTGCCAGCAGTGAAAGCCCAGCGGGGGCCAATCTAGCCAAAAACATTCAGTACTTC.

This clonotype turned up a few times. CDR3 DNA: TGTGCCAGCAGTTACTCAGGGGGCTGGGAGACCCAGTACTTC. Residues: CASSYSGGWETQYF. The chain carries TRBV6-5 and TRBJ2-5; 7 bases match TRBD1. The ends lost 0 bases at V and 5 bases at J; junction bases unmatched: 3. In germline, CDR1 is MNHEY, CDR2 SVGAGI. The CDR3 spans 14 residues.

This clonotype has a count of ten or more. The chain employs TRBV7-9 and TRBJ2-3; D unclear. Deletions cut 1 base from V and 2 bases from J, with 10 bases between. The CDR3 has 15 residues. Germline values: CDR1 SEHNR, CDR2 FQNEAQ (reference sequence). CDR3 region: CASSLGVQSTDTQYF. Here the CDR3 DNA reads TGTGCCAGCAGCTTAGGTGTACAGTCCACAGATACGCAGTATTTT.